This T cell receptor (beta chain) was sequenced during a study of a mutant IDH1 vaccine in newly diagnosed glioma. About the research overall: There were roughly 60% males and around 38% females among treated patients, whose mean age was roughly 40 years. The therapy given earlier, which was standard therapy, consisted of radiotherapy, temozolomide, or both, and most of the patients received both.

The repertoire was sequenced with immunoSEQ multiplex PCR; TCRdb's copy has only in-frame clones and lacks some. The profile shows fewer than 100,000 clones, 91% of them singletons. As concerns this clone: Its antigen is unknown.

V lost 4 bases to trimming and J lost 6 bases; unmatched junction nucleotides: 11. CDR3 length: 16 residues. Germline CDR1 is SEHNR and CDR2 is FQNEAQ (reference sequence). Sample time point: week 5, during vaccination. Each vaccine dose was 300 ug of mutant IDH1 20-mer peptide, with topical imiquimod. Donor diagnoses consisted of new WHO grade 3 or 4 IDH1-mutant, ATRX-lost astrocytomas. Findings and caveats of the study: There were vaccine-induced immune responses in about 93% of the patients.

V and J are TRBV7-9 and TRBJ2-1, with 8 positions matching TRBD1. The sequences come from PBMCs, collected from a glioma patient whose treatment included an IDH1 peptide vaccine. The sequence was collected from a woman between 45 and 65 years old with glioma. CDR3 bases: TGTGCCAGCAGCTGGTCGGGCAGGGGGCTGATCAATGAGCAGTTCTTC. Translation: CASSWSGRGLINEQFF.